These T cell receptor beta chains were read from a single sample in a study of CD8 T cells in Susac syndrome. TCRdb processed the immunoSEQ multiplex PCR reads anew with MiXCR; each CDR3 protein has one entry. Of more than 150,000 distinct CDR3 sequences in the sample, 95% were seen once. The sequenced sample consisted of CD4+ T cells from PBMCs. The receptors originated from a human donor with Susac syndrome. The conserved cysteine and the conserved F or W are not part of the CDR3 here. The order of the fields is J gene, V gene, CDR3 protein.

>TRBJ2-3|TRBV20-1
SARPIGTDTQY
>TRBJ1-2|TRBV20-1
SAGPGQAHYGYT
>TRBJ1-5|TRBV20-1
SARSGPDQPQH
>TRBJ2-7|TRBV29-1
SVGLRGSYEQY
>TRBJ1-1|TRBV7-9
ASSLEVGEAF
>TRBJ1-2|TRBV11-2
ASSPGGGSTGYT
>TRBJ2-5|TRBV20-1
SALAGVWETQY
>TRBJ2-4|TRBV19
ASRASGDIQY
>TRBJ1-1|TRBV7-2
ASSRNRVYTEAF
>TRBJ1-1|TRBV20-1
SAHMTGGRGEAF
>TRBJ1-6|TRBV29-1
SVARDREGSPLH
>TRBJ1-2|TRBV29-1
SARQGDGYT
>TRBJ1-1|TRBV7-2
ASSAEVRNTEAF
>TRBJ2-6|TRBV2
ASRSGDSGANVLT
>TRBJ2-1|TRBV7-9
ASSLLRDRDS
>TRBJ2-7|TRBV3-1
ASSQDPVSYEQY
>TRBJ2-1|TRBV2
ASTGTGAYGEQF
>TRBJ2-1|TRBV10-2
ASQGLTFGNEQF
>TRBJ2-2|TRBV27
ASSLGRDTGELF